Listed here are 29 T cell receptor beta chains from one sample, sequenced in a study of Graves' ophthalmopathy and Graves' hyperthyroidism. Researchers took RNA transcripts and amplified TCR beta CDR3 regions from them. First-round RT-PCR relied on HTBI primers, and a second-round multiplex PCR came next. TCRdb reprocessed the multiplex PCR reads with MiXCR, giving one entry per CDR3 protein. This sample has about 390,000 distinct CDR3 sequences, with 15% to 19% found just once. Sequenced sample: peripheral blood. These receptors all stem from a woman aged 18-29 years with stable Graves' hyperthyroidism.

V usage is TRBV19 and J usage is TRBJ1-2; 9 bases match TRBD1. Germline CDR1 and CDR2: LNHDA and SQIVND (reference sequence). The CDR3 consists of 13 residues. Trimming removed 4 bases from V and 7 bases from J; junction bases left unmatched: 4. CDR3 sequence (DNA): TGTGCCAGTAGTACCAGGGGACAGGGTGGCTACACCTTC. Translated: CASSTRGQGGYTF.

This chain uses TRBV6-1 with TRBJ2-7; no reliable D call. CDR1 and CDR2 from the germline V gene are MNHNS and SASEGT. This CDR3 is built from 15 residues. The V end lost 6 bases, the J end lost 2 bases, and 17 bases lay between the germline ends. CDR3 loop: CASRHSFQDPYEQYF. The CDR3 DNA reads as TGTGCCAGCAGACATAGTTTTCAGGATCCCTACGAGCAGTACTTC.

There are many counts of this clonotype. The chain has TRBV5-1 and TRBJ1-2, with TRBD1 as a possible D gene (5 bases). The CDR3 totals 16 residues. The germline gives CDR1 SGHRS, CDR2 YFSETQ. Between the trimmed V and J ends, which lost 3 bases and 0 bases, there was a span of 15 bases. The CDR3 is CASSWGPGPANYGYTF. DNA for the CDR3: TGCGCCAGCAGCTGGGGCCCGGGCCCCGCTAACTATGGCTACACCTTC.

The table lists this clonotype with a few counts. V usage is TRBV5-1 and J usage is TRBJ1-2, with D uncertain. Germline V CDR1 and CDR2: SGHRS, YFSETQ. V was shortened by 4 bases and J by 5 bases, with 15 bases between the two germline ends. This CDR3 is 14 amino acids long. For the CDR3, the DNA is TGCGCCAGCAGCCCTGACTTACTTTATTATGGCTACACCTTC. As protein: CASSPDLLYYGYTF.

This clonotype was recorded at least ten times. The chain joins TRBV15 to TRBJ1-5; 7 bases are shared with TRBD1. The germline CDR1 and CDR2 sequences are LNHNV and YYDKDF (reference sequence). CDR3 length: 16 residues. The trim removed 3 bases at V and 0 bases at J, leaving 5 bases unmatched. The CDR3 reads CATSSYRGTSNQPQHF. DNA of the CDR3: TGTGCCACCAGCAGTTACAGGGGAACTAGCAATCAGCCCCAGCATTTT.

This clonotype was seen many times. The gene calls are TRBV29-1 and TRBJ2-7; TRBD1 matches 10 bases. Germline lookup yields CDR1 SQVTM and CDR2 ANQGSEA. This CDR3 comprises 13 residues. V gave up 2 bases and J gave up 4 bases; unmatched junction bases: 2. Here the CDR3 reads CSVERDRGYEQYF. CDR3 DNA: TGCAGCGTTGAAAGGGACAGGGGTTACGAGCAGTACTTC.

The chain recombines TRBV20-1 with TRBJ2-7, with no clear D. Trimming cost V 6 bases and J 1 base, with 19 bases left between them. This CDR3 has 15 residues. Germline CDR1 is DFQATT and CDR2 is SNEGSKA (reference sequence). The CDR3 protein is CSAVDSGIISYEQYF. As DNA, the CDR3 is TGCAGTGCCGTCGACTCTGGTATTATTTCCTACGAGCAGTACTTC.

The table lists this clonotype with many counts. The CDR3: CSASLATGRDQPQHF. CDR3 DNA: TGCAGTGCTAGTTTGGCGACAGGCCGAGATCAGCCCCAGCATTTT. The genes are TRBV20-1 and TRBJ1-5, with a tentative D call TRBD1 (6 bases). From germline, CDR1 is DFQATT and CDR2 SNEGSKA (reference sequence). V lost 3 bases and J lost 5, with 17 bases in between. The CDR3 is made up of 15 amino acids.

This clonotype was found many times. The V and J genes are TRBV19 and TRBJ1-2, with 11 bases identical to TRBD1. Trimming cost V 3 bases and J 4 bases; bases outside gene matches: 10. Germline CDR1 is LNHDA and CDR2 is SQIVND (reference sequence). The CDR3 consists of 17 residues. The CDR3 nucleotides read TGTGCCAGTAGTATCCCCCCTATGGGACAGGGGGGCTATGGCTACACCTTC. It is translated as CASSIPPMGQGGYGYTF.

Ten or more counts support this clonotype. This chain joins TRBV9 and TRBJ1-1, with D unresolved. CDR3 length: 12 amino acids. Trimming removed 4 bases at V and 1 base at J, with 5 bases between. In germline, CDR1 is SGDLS, CDR2 YYNGEE. The CDR3 coding sequence is TGTGCCAGCAGCACTCAGAACACTGAAGCTTTCTTT. This encodes CASSTQNTEAFF.

This clonotype came up many times. J is TRBJ1-1 and V is TRBV7-3; TRBD1 might be the D (5 bases). The CDR3 has 15 amino acids. From germline, CDR1 is SGHTA and CDR2 FQGTGA. Trimming cost V 2 bases and J 1 base, with 11 bases left between them. CDR3: CASSLHGGANTEAFF. DNA for the CDR3: TGTGCCAGCAGCTTACATGGGGGAGCGAACACTGAAGCTTTCTTT.

The genes are TRBV29-1 and TRBJ1-1; no firm D call. V lost 7 bases, J lost 3 bases, and 9 bases lay in between. The CDR3 extends over 11 amino acids. Germline loops: CDR1 SQVTM, CDR2 ANQGSEA. The CDR3 protein is CSGVEDTEAFF. The CDR3 coding sequence is TGCAGCGGCGTCGAGGACACTGAAGCTTTCTTT.

This clonotype was seen ten or more times. The chain has TRBV12-3 or TRBV12-4 and TRBJ2-2, with a tentative D call TRBD1 (7 bases). This CDR3 is 17 amino acids long. V lost 7 bases, J lost 2 bases, and 20 bases lay in between. CDR3 residues: CASMAGITGDNTGELFF. DNA of the CDR3: TGTGCCAGCATGGCGGGAATAACAGGGGACAACACCGGGGAGCTGTTTTTT.

This chain links TRBV20-1 with TRBJ2-7; D may correspond to TRBD1 or TRBD2 (5 bases each). The CDR3 spans 14 residues. Trimming stripped 0 bases from V and 2 bases from J, with 11 bases between. Germline CDR1 reads DFQATT; CDR2 reads SNEGSKA (reference sequence). CDR3 coding DNA: TGCAGTGCTAGAGATGGGACGGCTGCCTACGAGCAGTACTTC. The encoded protein is CSARDGTAAYEQYF.

This clonotype has more than one count but fewer than ten. The junction differs from germline at one of its ends, possibly a read error. The genes are TRBV6-2 or TRBV6-3 and TRBJ2-4; D is possibly TRBD2 (7 bases). Germline V lookup: CDR1 MNHEY, CDR2 SVGEGT. The CDR3 has 15 amino acids. The CDR3 DNA is TGTACCAGCAGTTACTCTGCAGGGGAGGGAAACATTCAGTACTTC. Protein product: CTSSYSAGEGNIQYF.

In its sample, this clonotype was seen many times. V is TRBV19 and J is TRBJ1-2, with D tentatively TRBD1 (5 bases). Germline CDR1 reads LNHDA; CDR2 reads SQIVND (reference sequence). CDR3 size: 17 residues. Deletions cut 5 bases from V and 4 bases from J, with 23 bases between. CDR3 nucleotide sequence: TGTGCCAGTAGTCCTCGCGGAGCAGGGCCCGAGGGCTATGGCTACACCTTC. Translated: CASSPRGAGPEGYGYTF.

This clonotype was seen ten or more times. This chain uses TRBV27 with TRBJ2-2; no firm D call. The CDR3 spans 15 residues. Germline V gene data show CDR1 as MNHEY and CDR2 as SMNVEV (reference sequence). V was cut by 3 bases and J by 7 bases, with 15 bases left in between. CDR3 nucleotide sequence: TGTGCCAGCAGTTTCCTCGGGCCAATGATCGGGGAGCTGTTTTTT. Its protein product is CASSFLGPMIGELFF.

About this clonotype itself: This clone may be a read error of a much larger clone one base away. The V gene is TRBV29-1, the J gene TRBJ1-5; D is uncertain. The CDR3 runs 10 residues. Germline CDR1 SQVTM, CDR2 ANQGSEA. Trimming took 6 bases from V and 5 from J, leaving 5 bases between them. CDR3 DNA: TGCAGCGTATCTGATCAGCCCCAGCATTTT. Residues: CSVSDQPQHF. Full variable domain (outside the CDR3, taken from reference TRBV29-1 and TRBJ1-5): SAVISQKPSRDICQRGTSLTIQCQVDSQVTMMFWYRQQPGQSLTLIATANQGSEATYESGFVIDKFPISRPNLTFSTLTVSNMSPEDSSIYLCSVSDQPQHFGDGTRLSIL.

This chain links TRBV12-3 or TRBV12-4 with TRBJ2-2, with D uncertain. V lost 2 bases to trimming and J lost 2 bases, with 12 bases between them. The CDR3 contains 16 residues. The CDR3 sequence: CASSLILAYNTGELFF. The CDR3 DNA is TGTGCCAGCAGTTTAATATTGGCGTATAACACCGGGGAGCTGTTTTTT.

In this sample, this clonotype turned up many times. The gene calls are TRBV20-1 and TRBJ2-5, with D perhaps matching TRBD2 (5 bases). Trimming pared 6 bases from V and 5 bases from J, leaving 19 bases between. The CDR3 is 14 amino acids. Per germline, CDR1 DFQATT and CDR2 SNEGSKA (reference sequence). DNA of the CDR3: TGCAGTGCCCATAGCGCGGCGAAGTTGGAGACCCAGTACTTC. Its protein is CSAHSAAKLETQYF.

This clonotype was found many times. The V call is TRBV13, the J call TRBJ2-5, with D hard to call. This CDR3 is built from 15 residues. Germline V gene lookup returns CDR1 PRHDT and CDR2 FYEKMQ (reference sequence). Trimming left V 5 bases short and J 2 bases short, with 15 bases between. The CDR3 protein is CASSPRRIVQETQYF. For the CDR3, the DNA is TGTGCCAGCAGCCCCCGACGGATTGTACAAGAGACCCAGTACTTC.

In this sample, this clonotype turned up a few times. V gene TRBV6-2 or TRBV6-3 combines with J gene TRBJ2-3; D remains ambiguous. V lost 11 bases and J 2 bases, leaving 20 bases between the germline ends. Per the germline V gene, CDR1 is MNHEY and CDR2 is SVGEGT. The length of the CDR3 is 15 residues. As DNA, the CDR3 is TGTGCCGCCGCGACTGTCCGTATCCTCACAGATACGCAGTATTTT. Amino acids: CAAATVRILTDTQYF.

The V call is TRBV12-3 or TRBV12-4, the J call TRBJ2-7, with D perhaps being TRBD1 or TRBD2 (5 bases each). This CDR3 has 15 residues. Trimming left V 3 bases short and J 6 bases short, with 18 bases between. CDR3 nucleotides: TGTGCCAGCAGTTTCCTGGTTGGGGGTCCGTCCGAGCAGTACTTC. It yields the protein CASSFLVGGPSEQYF.

The rearrangement uses TRBV6-5 and TRBJ1-2; no clear D gene. V shed 1 base and J shed 4 bases, with 13 bases lying between them. Germline-derived CDR1 and CDR2 are MNHEY and SVGAGI. This CDR3 comprises 15 residues. CDR3 nucleotide sequence: TGTGCCAGCAGTTACTATCATGGGCTAGGCTATGGCTACACCTTC. This translates into CASSYYHGLGYGYTF.

Ten or more counts support this clonotype. The V call is TRBV19, the J call TRBJ1-1; the match to TRBD1 covers 11 bases. The germline gives CDR1 LNHDA, CDR2 SQIVND (reference sequence). CDR3 size: 18 residues. Losses at the gene ends were 6 bases for V and 0 bases for J; bases not matched to a gene: 12. The CDR3 is CASRERTGGEIMNTEAFF. CDR3 coding DNA: TGTGCCAGTAGAGAGAGGACAGGGGGCGAGATTATGAACACTGAAGCTTTCTTT.

This clonotype was picked up many times. The chain has TRBV19 and TRBJ1-2; no reliable D call. The V end was cut by 5 bases, the J end by 7 bases, with 20 bases between. The CDR3 is made up of 15 amino acids. In germline, CDR1 is LNHDA, CDR2 SQIVND (reference sequence). CDR3 in DNA: TGTGCCAGTAGTCCGAACCCAGGTGCGACCCTTGGCTACACCTTC. As protein: CASSPNPGATLGYTF. The variable domain in full, completed from reference TRBV19 and TRBJ1-2, reads DGGITQSPKYLFRKEGQNVTLSCEQNLNHDAMYWYRQDPGQGLRLIYYSQIVNDFQKGDIAEGYSVSREKKESFPLTVTSAQKNPTAFYLCASSPNPGATLGYTFGSGTRLTVV.

This clonotype has at least ten counts. CDR3 amino acids: CATSDPGGTEAFF. The CDR3 bases are TGTGCCACCAGTGATCCAGGGGGCACTGAAGCTTTCTTT. V usage is TRBV24-1 and J usage is TRBJ1-1, with 7 positions matching TRBD1. The CDR3 extends over 13 amino acids. Trimming at V came to 3 bases and at J to 4 bases, leaving 1 base not matched to a gene. Germline V gene data show CDR1 as KGHDR and CDR2 as SFDVKD.

In this sample, this clonotype turned up a few times. The chain carries TRBV20-1 and TRBJ2-5, with D hard to call. Germline loops: CDR1 DFQATT, CDR2 SNEGSKA (reference sequence). V shed 6 bases and J shed 4 bases, with 18 bases lying between them. This CDR3 is built from 14 residues. CDR3 sequence (DNA): TGCAGTGCCCGCTCGGGCCCGCGGCGAGAGACCCAGTACTTC. Protein sequence: CSARSGPRRETQYF.

This clonotype was recorded at least ten times. The chain links TRBV12-3 or TRBV12-4 to TRBJ1-1, with D unclear. This CDR3 region has 14 residues. V was clipped by 6 bases and J by 1 base, with 12 bases between them. This CDR3 reads CASRTGWGNTEAFF. CDR3 nucleotide sequence: TGTGCCAGCAGGACTGGGTGGGGGAACACTGAAGCTTTCTTT.